This TCR beta chain was identified in a study of T cells in Graves' hyperthyroidism and ophthalmopathy. In the case of this clonotype: Its antigen remains unknown.

The CDR3 extends over 13 amino acids. Germline V gene sequence: CDR1 MNHEY, CDR2 SMNVEV (reference sequence). V lost 2 bases to trimming and J lost 4 bases, with 6 bases between them. The investigators amplified TCR beta CDR3 regions from RNA transcripts. TCR CDR3 underwent first-round RT-PCR with the HTBI primer set. One entry per CDR3 protein results from TCRdb running MiXCR on the multiplex PCR reads. The sample has 530,000 or so distinct CDR3 sequences; approximately 25% are singletons. Study-wide points: Ophthalmopathy was distinguished from stable hyperthyroidism by 13 V-J signatures.

The clonotype was recovered from a woman aged 30 to 39 with Graves' ophthalmopathy. The specimen sequenced was blood. The chain employs TRBV27 and TRBJ1-5; D gene unclear. The CDR3 nucleotides are TGTGCCAGCAGTTTAATCGAGAATCAGCCCCAGCATTTT. Encoded protein: CASSLIENQPQHF.